This T cell receptor (beta chain) was sequenced during a study of response to subunit inactivated influenza vaccine. TCRdb reprocessed the RT-PCR reads via MiXCR and lists one record per CDR3 protein. Of approximately 500,000 distinct CDR3 sequences listed, 20% to 25% are singletons. This clonotype showed up many times. The CDR3 sequence is 13 residues long. Trimming took 1 base from V and 7 from J, leaving 8 bases between them. Germline CDR1 reads LGHNA; CDR2 reads YSLEER. The sample was also reused in another study, on T cells expressing NK-cell markers. That paper notes: It was by 5'RACE template switching with UMIs that TCR beta cDNA was made. Repertoire data for TCR beta were derived from sorted T cells (CD3+CD56+NKG2C+, CD3+CD56+NKG2C- and CD3+CD56-NKG2C+). Within the sequenced cohort of eight donors, seven exhibited HCMV seropositivity and one was seronegative. In a handful of donors, dominant CD3+CD56+NKG2C+ clones formed 1.0-7.0% of CD8+ cells.

This sequence was found in a man in his fifties who received an inactivated influenza vaccine. V and J are TRBV4-3 and TRBJ1-5; D uncertain. The specimen comprised CD4+ T cells sorted from PBMCs, sampled roughly 12 days after vaccination. The CDR3 loop is CASSQVQAQPQHF. CDR3 nucleotide sequence: TGCGCCAGCAGCCAAGTGCAGGCGCAGCCCCAGCATTTT.